This TCR beta chain originates from a study of cytomegalovirus exposure and HLA in healthy donors. Study context: Ancestry clustering placed 81% of several hundred genotyped donors in the Caucasian-associated cluster.

Primers included in the PCR were 60 Vbeta and 13 Jbeta primers. This table comes from immunoSEQ multiplex PCR, and its TCRdb copy is limited to in-frame clones, with some not included. The profile shows about 100,000 clones, approximately 79% of them singletons. V shed 1 base, J shed 11 bases, and the junction held 6 bases outside the gene matches. CDR1 and CDR2 (germline): SGHAT, FQNNGV. The CDR3 contains 13 residues. The chain joins TRBV11-2 to TRBJ1-1; 8 bases are shared with TRBD1. The sequence derives from a woman aged 60 to 75 in good health and CMV-seropositive. Source material: PBMCs. CDR3 DNA sequence: TGTGCCAGCAGCTTAGGGAACAGGGGGTACGCTTTCTTT. This sequence encodes CASSLGNRGYAFF.